Listed below are T cell receptor beta chains from one sample, sequenced in a study of cytomegalovirus exposure and HLA in healthy donors. The repertoire was sequenced with immunoSEQ multiplex PCR; TCRdb's copy has only in-frame clones and lacks some. This table holds more than 90,000 clones, about four fifths found once. Sequencing was carried out using PBMCs. The receptors were sampled from a woman aged 40 to 55 in good health and CMV-seronegative. The CDR3 runs from the conserved cysteine through the conserved F or W. Fields, in order: J gene, clone size, D gene, V gene, CDR3 protein, CDR3 DNA. A D gene is named only where the DNA matches it firmly. Rows give clone size only sometimes, using once, few, many, or a class for an expanded clone.

J: TRBJ2-2
size: NA
D: TRBD2
V: TRBV16
CDR3: CASSQWVPSGSAGELFF
DNA: TGTGCCAGCAGCCAATGGGTCCCCAGCGGGAGTGCCGGGGAGCTGTTTTTT

J: TRBJ2-7
size: NA
D: TRBD2
V: TRBV7-2
CDR3: CASSLTGGRTAAYEQYF
DNA: TGTGCCAGCAGCTTGACGGGGGGTCGGACGGCCGCCTACGAGCAGTACTTC

J: TRBJ1-1
size: NA
D: TRBD1
V: TRBV5-1
CDR3: CASSPLGQEAFF
DNA: TGCGCCAGCAGCCCTTTGGGACAGGAAGCTTTCTTT

J: TRBJ2-3
size: NA
D: NA
V: TRBV28
CDR3: CASSSPGVVTDTQYF
DNA: TGTGCCAGCAGTTCTCCGGGGGTAGTCACAGATACGCAGTATTTT

J: TRBJ2-7
size: NA
D: TRBD2
V: TRBV5-6
CDR3: CASSLVSLAGVGEQYF
DNA: TGTGCCAGCAGCTTGGTCAGCCTAGCGGGGGTAGGCGAGCAGTACTTC

J: TRBJ1-1
size: NA
D: TRBD1
V: TRBV6-5
CDR3: CASSQTGGGTEAFF
DNA: TGTGCCAGCAGCCAGACAGGGGGTGGGACTGAAGCTTTCTTT

J: TRBJ2-3
size: NA
D: TRBD2
V: TRBV5-4
CDR3: CASSAKLAGGVDTQYF
DNA: TGTGCCAGCAGCGCAAAACTAGCGGGAGGGGTAGATACGCAGTATTTT

J: TRBJ1-6
size: NA
D: NA
V: TRBV7-9
CDR3: CASSFTGDSYNSPLHF
DNA: TGTGCCAGCAGCTTCACCGGAGACTCCTATAATTCACCCCTCCACTTT

J: TRBJ1-1
size: few
D: NA
V: TRBV13
CDR3: CASSDSEAFF
DNA: TGTGCCAGCAGTGACTCTGAAGCTTTCTTT

J: TRBJ2-3
size: NA
D: NA
V: TRBV7-9
CDR3: CASSRRARMNTDTQYF
DNA: TGTGCCAGCAGCCGGCGGGCACGGATGAACACAGATACGCAGTATTTT

J: TRBJ1-4
size: NA
D: NA
V: TRBV6-5
CDR3: CASSRHESEKLFF
DNA: TGTGCCAGCAGTAGACATGAGAGTGAAAAACTGTTTTTT

J: TRBJ1-6
size: NA
D: NA
V: TRBV6-6
CDR3: CASSPNPGHDNSPLHF
DNA: TGTGCCAGCAGCCCCAATCCAGGACACGATAATTCACCCCTCCACTTT

J: TRBJ1-5
size: NA
D: TRBD1
V: TRBV11-2
CDR3: CASSPSGGTAHQPQHF
DNA: TGTGCCAGCAGTCCCTCTGGCGGGACAGCACATCAGCCCCAGCATTTT

J: TRBJ2-1
size: NA
D: TRBD2
V: TRBV11-2
CDR3: CASSIRTSGRFHEQFF
DNA: TGTGCCAGCAGCATACGGACTAGCGGGAGGTTCCATGAGCAGTTCTTC

J: TRBJ2-7
size: NA
D: NA
V: TRBV30
CDR3: CAWSWEYEQYF
DNA: TGTGCCTGGAGTTGGGAGTACGAGCAGTACTTC

J: TRBJ2-1
size: NA
D: TRBD1
V: TRBV11-2
CDR3: CASSFPPGGYDNEQFF
DNA: TGTGCCAGCAGCTTCCCCCCAGGGGGATATGACAATGAGCAGTTCTTC

J: TRBJ1-2
size: NA
D: NA
V: TRBV13
CDR3: CASSLGQGNYGYTF
DNA: TGTGCCAGCAGCTTAGGACAGGGTAACTATGGCTACACCTTC

J: TRBJ2-5
size: NA
D: NA
V: TRBV2
CDR3: CASTKISRKEETQYF
DNA: TGTGCCAGCACGAAAATTTCTAGGAAAGAAGAGACCCAGTACTTC

J: TRBJ1-2
size: NA
D: NA
V: TRBV2
CDR3: CASSRQASNYGYTF
DNA: TGTGCCAGCAGCCGACAGGCGTCTAACTATGGCTACACCTTC

J: TRBJ2-3
size: NA
D: NA
V: TRBV23-1
CDR3: CASLLPGVTDTQYF
DNA: TGCGCCAGTCTTTTACCAGGGGTCACAGATACGCAGTATTTT

J: TRBJ2-3
size: once
D: NA
V: TRBV30
CDR3: CAWMVSEDTQYF
DNA: TGTGCCTGGATGGTTAGCGAGGATACGCAGTATTTT

J: TRBJ2-5
size: few
D: TRBD2
V: TRBV7-9
CDR3: CASSLGLAGGLKTQYF
DNA: TGTGCCAGCAGCTTAGGCCTAGCGGGGGGGCTTAAGACCCAGTACTTC

J: TRBJ2-7
size: few
D: NA
V: TRBV11-2
CDR3: CASSFGLRGGEQYF
DNA: TGTGCCAGCAGCTTTGGGCTTAGGGGAGGTGAGCAGTACTTC

J: TRBJ2-1
size: NA
D: TRBD2
V: TRBV7-6
CDR3: CASSPGLERQQFF
DNA: TGTGCCAGCAGCCCTGGACTAGAACGGCAGCAGTTCTTC

J: TRBJ2-1
size: once
D: NA
V: TRBV20-1
CDR3: CSASPEDEQFF
DNA: TGCAGTGCGTCCCCAGAGGATGAGCAGTTCTTC

J: TRBJ2-1
size: NA
D: TRBD1
V: TRBV6-6
CDR3: CASSWGQGYNEQFF
DNA: TGTGCCAGCAGTTGGGGACAGGGCTACAATGAGCAGTTCTTC

J: TRBJ2-3
size: NA
D: NA
V: TRBV7-6
CDR3: CASSLVGVSTDTQYF
DNA: TGTGCCAGCAGCTTAGTCGGGGTTAGCACAGATACGCAGTATTTT

J: TRBJ1-2
size: NA
D: TRBD1
V: TRBV5-1
CDR3: CASSSTRDSSYGYTF
DNA: TGCGCCAGCAGCTCTACCCGGGACAGTTCCTATGGCTACACCTTC

J: TRBJ2-7
size: NA
D: TRBD2
V: TRBV9
CDR3: CASSVATSGDYEQYF
DNA: TGTGCCAGCAGCGTAGCTACTAGCGGAGACTACGAGCAGTACTTC

J: TRBJ1-2
size: NA
D: TRBD1
V: TRBV14
CDR3: CASSQHRGLGYTF
DNA: TGTGCCAGCAGCCAACACAGGGGGCTTGGCTACACCTTC

J: TRBJ2-5
size: NA
D: NA
V: TRBV11-2
CDR3: CASSLYRAQETQYF
DNA: TGTGCCAGCAGCTTATACAGGGCCCAAGAGACCCAGTACTTC

J: TRBJ2-7
size: NA
D: TRBD2
V: TRBV6-1
CDR3: CASSGLAGPYEQYF
DNA: TGTGCCAGCAGTGGGTTAGCGGGCCCCTACGAGCAGTACTTC

J: TRBJ2-3
size: NA
D: NA
V: TRBV2
CDR3: CAGSKRRGREDTQYF
DNA: TGTGCCGGATCTAAGAGGAGGGGGCGCGAAGATACGCAGTATTTT

J: TRBJ2-5
size: NA
D: TRBD1
V: TRBV19
CDR3: CASSISPTGGAGTQYF
DNA: TGTGCCAGTAGTATCTCTCCGACAGGGGGCGCAGGGACCCAGTACTTC

J: TRBJ2-2
size: NA
D: TRBD1
V: TRBV9
CDR3: CASSDPTGGANTGELFF
DNA: TGTGCCAGCAGTGATCCAACAGGGGGCGCGAACACCGGGGAGCTGTTTTTT

J: TRBJ2-7
size: NA
D: TRBD1
V: TRBV7-9
CDR3: CSSTRPGQGNYEQYF
DNA: TGTTCCAGCACCCGCCCTGGACAGGGTAACTACGAGCAGTACTTC

J: TRBJ2-1
size: NA
D: TRBD2
V: TRBV6-1
CDR3: CASSEGLTNEQFF
DNA: TGTGCCAGCAGTGAGGGACTAACCAATGAGCAGTTCTTC

J: TRBJ1-5
size: NA
D: NA
V: TRBV10-3
CDR3: CAISDVGPVNQPQHF
DNA: TGTGCCATCAGTGACGTGGGGCCTGTTAATCAGCCCCAGCATTTT

J: TRBJ1-1
size: NA
D: NA
V: TRBV7-2
CDR3: CASSLGPTGTTEAFF
DNA: TGTGCCAGCAGCTTAGGGCCTACAGGGACAACTGAAGCTTTCTTT

J: TRBJ2-7
size: NA
D: TRBD2
V: TRBV19
CDR3: CASSAIWEREGREQYF
DNA: TGTGCCAGTAGCGCCATTTGGGAGCGGGAGGGCCGCGAGCAGTACTTC

J: TRBJ2-5
size: NA
D: TRBD1
V: TRBV6-5
CDR3: CASSYSTGLQETQYF
DNA: TGTGCCAGCAGTTACTCGACAGGGTTGCAAGAGACCCAGTACTTC

J: TRBJ2-1
size: NA
D: NA
V: TRBV5-4
CDR3: CASSLGGTAGAYNEQFF
DNA: TGTGCCAGCAGCTTGGGAGGGACAGCGGGGGCCTACAATGAGCAGTTCTTC

J: TRBJ2-5
size: few
D: TRBD1
V: TRBV10-3
CDR3: CAHSRQGMRETQYF
DNA: TGTGCCCACTCTAGACAGGGCATGAGGGAGACCCAGTACTTC

J: TRBJ2-7
size: few
D: NA
V: TRBV9
CDR3: CASSSGAYEQYF
DNA: TGTGCCAGCAGCTCAGGGGCCTACGAGCAGTACTTC

J: TRBJ2-7
size: NA
D: NA
V: TRBV7-6
CDR3: CASSSEYLDGNYEQYF
DNA: TGTGCCAGCAGCTCCGAGTACCTGGACGGGAACTACGAGCAGTACTTC

J: TRBJ2-1
size: NA
D: TRBD1
V: TRBV6-5
CDR3: CASSFTGQGAGNEQFF
DNA: TGTGCCAGCAGTTTCACAGGACAGGGGGCCGGGAATGAGCAGTTCTTC

J: TRBJ2-5
size: NA
D: NA
V: TRBV5-6
CDR3: CASSSPHLGTQYF
DNA: TGTGCCAGCAGCTCTCCCCACCTAGGGACCCAGTACTTC

J: TRBJ1-4
size: few
D: TRBD1
V: TRBV4-2
CDR3: CASSQEGQGARLFF
DNA: TGTGCCAGCAGCCAAGAGGGACAGGGGGCAAGACTGTTTTTT

J: TRBJ1-4
size: NA
D: NA
V: TRBV10-2
CDR3: CASTSRGGSTTNEKLFF
DNA: TGCGCCAGTACTTCTAGAGGAGGCTCCACAACTAATGAAAAACTGTTTTTT

J: TRBJ2-5
size: NA
D: TRBD2
V: TRBV13
CDR3: CASSYASGRQTQYF
DNA: TGTGCCAGCAGCTACGCTAGCGGGAGGCAGACCCAGTACTTC

J: TRBJ1-1
size: NA
D: TRBD1
V: TRBV6-1
CDR3: CASSEPGTAEAFF
DNA: TGTGCCAGCAGTGAACCCGGGACAGCAGAAGCTTTCTTT